This TCR beta chain was found in a study of blood T cell repertoires in COVID-19 (dated by TCRdb to 2018 to 2020). General notes on the study: Samples covering the acute and convalescent phases of COVID-19 were provided by collaborators in the United States, Italy and Spain. The repertoires were released in a freely available public database meant as a resource for research on the immune response to SARS-CoV-2. Subjects who had been exposed to COVID-19, were actively infected with it, or had recovered from it provided the deeply sampled blood TCRbeta repertoires that made up the dataset. Where HLA class I and class II types were available, the types were taken from metadata supplied by the sample provider, not from assay-based typing. The samples were drawn from the first 160 participants of the ongoing ImmuneRACE study and from 1,254 subjects provided by 6 global collaborators. The prospective study material was composed of cDNA or gDNA derived from T cells, B-cell-depleted T cells, or PBMCs. Sample metadata almost always included a de-identified subject ID, COVID-19 status, age in years and sex.

Details on this clone: Its cognate antigen has yet to be identified. Base quality data are lacking; no much larger clone is found one base away.

The immunoSEQ Assay, a bias-controlled multiplex PCR, was used to amplify TCRbeta CDR3 regions from genomic DNA. The authors' pipeline ran thus. Within the assay, amplification of reference gene primers was used to estimate how many nucleated cells each sample contained. To quantify the absolute abundance of each unique TCRbeta CDR3 rearrangement, sequence reads were collapsed and filtered. For each sample, productive Simpson clonality was calculated by taking the square root of Simpson's diversity index across productive rearrangements. TCRdb re-hosts the immuneACCESS table, in-frame sequences only. Its copies lack some clones; in the studies checked, an unresolved V gene accounts for under half of them, and the cause for the rest is not known. The V and J calls and the clone size are those of that table, but D and trimming were determined from the DNA. Within this sample are 120,000 to 150,000 clones, with 70% to 85% of them counted one time only. About 7% of the sample comes from the top ten.

Collaborating institutions collected whole blood in K2EDTA tubes following their own protocols. For TCRbeta analysis, collaborator samples were shipped as frozen whole blood, as isolated PBMCs, or as DNA extracted from either sample type. Overall results and qualifications from the work: How much clinical and demographic metadata was included differed by source and by participant, and the metadata was provided uncurated.

Trimming at the junction amounts to 0 bases on V and 3 bases on J, and the germline ends lie 11 bases apart. The germline V gene (reference sequence) supplies CDR1 SGHKS and CDR2 YYEKEE. Including cysteine and phenylalanine, the CDR3 has 15 amino acids. The retained sequence is limited to the CDR3, 45 bases, with the frame set at the first base. The chain links TRBV5-5 with TRBJ2-3; the D gene is perhaps TRBD2, on 5 matching bases. The source of this sequence is a woman aged 50 to 60 in a cohort sampled during active or convalescent COVID-19. The specimen was peripheral blood. The CDR3 has the sequence CASSLGLSGTDTQYF. The DNA reads TGTGCCAGCAGCTTGGGACTATCTGGGACAGATACGCAGTATTTT.